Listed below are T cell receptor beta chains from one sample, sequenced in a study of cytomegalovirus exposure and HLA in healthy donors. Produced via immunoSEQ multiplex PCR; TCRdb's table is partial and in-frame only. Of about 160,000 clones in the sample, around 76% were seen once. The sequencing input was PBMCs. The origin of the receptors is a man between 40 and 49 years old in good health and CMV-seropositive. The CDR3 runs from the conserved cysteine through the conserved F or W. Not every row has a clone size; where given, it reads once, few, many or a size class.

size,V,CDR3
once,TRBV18,CASSPGSAGNTIYF
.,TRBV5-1,CASSAETSTDTQYF
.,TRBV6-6,CATDRANTEAFF
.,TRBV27,CASSSSRDRGFDTEAFF
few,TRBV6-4,CASSGTEGTDTQYF
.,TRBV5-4,CASRNQGGSYEQYF
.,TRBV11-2,CASSLGQNYEQYF
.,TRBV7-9,CASSAGTGPQYF
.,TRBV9,CASSETSGQLYTDTQYF
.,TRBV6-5,CASSYGVIGGGELFF
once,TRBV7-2,CASSSGPNTEAFF
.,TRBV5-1,CASSQDRVTDTQYF
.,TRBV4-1,CASSQEWLAGASNTGELFF
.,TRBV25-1,CASTQGSGYTF
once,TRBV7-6,CASSFRTSGGLNTGELFF
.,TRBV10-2,CASSVVTGGEEQYF
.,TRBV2,CASSGGHGDEQYF
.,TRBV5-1,CASSLGAYQETQYF
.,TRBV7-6,CASSLGNRDHYNEQFF
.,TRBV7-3,CASSPSAGNTEAFF
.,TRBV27,CASNDGGGTRPQHF
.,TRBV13,CASSLSTSGGRGTQYF
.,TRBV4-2,CASSFLPVDRRRTDTQYF
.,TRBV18,CASSPRGQSYNEQFF
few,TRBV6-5,CASSRGGARTEAFF
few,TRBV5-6,CASSFLGQANQPQHF
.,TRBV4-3,CASSDRLSYNSPLHF
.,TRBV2,CASRSNPDRVMGDTEAFF
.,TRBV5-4,CASSGQGPEYALHF
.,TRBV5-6,CASSPRMTLNTEAFF
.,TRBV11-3,CASSLEPLGGAGEQFF
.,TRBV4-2,CASSNPGQGIHEQYF
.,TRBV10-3,CAITAGAQNGELFF
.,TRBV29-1,CSAGQLNQPQHF
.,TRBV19,CASSPLGTGDWNSPLHF
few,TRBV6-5,CASSYLGGQNGYTF
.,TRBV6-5,CASSRTSGIYEQYF
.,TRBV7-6,CASSSPDRHEAFF
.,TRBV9,CASSYRTSTDTQYF
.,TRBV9,CASRNTKSYNEQFF
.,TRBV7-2,CASSGEQVASQYF
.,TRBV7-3,CASSLVQGLVAPLHF
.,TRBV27,CASRLTGGRDEQYF
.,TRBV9,CASSLAVSGGAGSADTQYF
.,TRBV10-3,CAISIRQSNYGYTF
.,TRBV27,CASSLRRGQGGNEQFF
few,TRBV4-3,CASSQDRGTSGGRTGELFF
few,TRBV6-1,CASSEEAGGYNEQFF
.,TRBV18,CASSRDSRQGEQFF
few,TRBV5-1,CASSSAGGYTEAFF
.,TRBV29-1,CSVGAGGEGYTEAFF